The 30 T cell receptor beta chains given below trace back to one sample, sequenced in a study of shared clonotypes between healthy human individuals. CD45RO-negative, CCR7-selected cells formed the naive CD8 fraction, which excluded terminally differentiated effector memory CD45RA+ cells. Repertoires were generated with immunoSEQ multiplex PCR, while TCRdb's copy carries only in-frame clones and drops some. This sample has roughly 850,000 clones, with around 96% found just once. Input material: naive CD8+ T cells sorted from blood. Receptors originate from a young man in good health.

The chain has TRBV13 and TRBJ1-2, with unresolved D. V was shortened by 4 bases and J by 0 bases, with 15 bases between the two germline ends. The CDR3 totals 16 residues. Germline assignment: CDR1 PRHDT and CDR2 FYEKMQ (reference sequence). DNA for the CDR3: TGTGCCAGCAGCTCCAACCCAACAGCCGCTAACTATGGCTACACCTTC. This gives the protein CASSSNPTAANYGYTF.

The V gene is TRBV7-2, the J gene TRBJ2-7; a weak D match, TRBD2 (6 bases). The CDR3 covers 12 residues. The germline V gene encodes CDR1 SGHTA and CDR2 FQGNSA. V lost 11 bases and J 5 bases, leaving 16 bases between the germline ends. The CDR3 DNA is TGTGCCTCCCTGGGGAGGTTGAACGAGCAGTACTTC. Translated, it gives CASLGRLNEQYF.

This chain links TRBV4-1 with TRBJ2-7; tentatively, D is TRBD2 (6 bases). V dropped 2 bases and J dropped 3 bases, with 11 bases sitting between them. The CDR3 is 14 residues long. Per the germline V gene, CDR1 is MGHRA and CDR2 is YSYEKL. The CDR3 is CASSQIGSGYEQYF. Here the CDR3 DNA reads TGCGCCAGCAGCCAAATCGGTAGCGGCTACGAGCAGTACTTC.

The gene calls are TRBV28 and TRBJ2-7; TRBD1 aligns across 7 bases. The germline V gene has CDR1 MDHEN and CDR2 SYDVKM. The CDR3 totals 17 residues. Losses at the gene ends were 4 bases for V and 2 bases for J; bases not matched to a gene: 14. CDR3 in DNA: TGTGCCAGCAGTTCCCCCCTCATGACAGGGACAACCTACGAGCAGTACTTC. It encodes CASSSPLMTGTTYEQYF.

The sample holds one count of this clone. This sequence joins TRBV4-1 and TRBJ2-7, with TRBD2 identical over 12 bases. CDR1 and CDR2 from the germline V gene are MGHRA and YSYEKL. CDR3 length: 16 residues. V lost 4 bases and J lost 4; bases outside the gene matches: 8. The CDR3 nucleotides read TGCGCCAGCAGCCCCCGTGCTAGCGGGAGGGAGTACGAGCAGTACTTC. The encoded protein is CASSPRASGREYEQYF.

The V gene is TRBV7-6, the J gene TRBJ2-2, with TRBD1 matching over 8 bases. Germline V gene data show CDR1 as SGHVS and CDR2 as FNYEAQ. Trimming at V came to 5 bases and at J to 5 bases, leaving 4 bases not matched to a gene. The CDR3 is made up of 14 amino acids. The CDR3 sequence: CASSGRQGTGELFF. CDR3 sequence (DNA): TGTGCCAGCAGCGGCAGACAGGGGACCGGGGAGCTGTTTTTT.

This clone came up once. The rearrangement uses TRBV4-1 and TRBJ2-1, with 10 bases that match TRBD2. J lost 8 bases, V lost 2 bases, and 12 bases had no gene match. The CDR3 sequence is 17 residues long. Looked up from germline, CDR1 is MGHRA and CDR2 is YSYEKL. CDR3 bases: TGCGCCAGCAGCCAATTTCCAGCGGGAGGGCCAGTAGATGAGCAGTTCTTC. The encoded protein is CASSQFPAGGPVDEQFF.

This sequence joins TRBV11-3 and TRBJ2-7; no reliable D call. The CDR3 runs 11 residues. Germline V gives CDR1 SGHNT, CDR2 YENEEA. V lost 1 base and J lost 5, with 3 bases in between. CDR3 sequence (DNA): TGTGCCAGCAGCTTAGGCAACGAGCAGTACTTC. Translating it yields CASSLGNEQYF. Supplemented by reference TRBV11-3 and TRBJ2-7, the full variable domain reads EAGVVQSPRYKIIEKKQPVAFWCNPISGHNTLYWYLQNLGQGPELLIRYENEEAVDDSQLPKDRFSAERLKGVDSTLKIQPAELGDSAVYLCASSLGNEQYFGPGTRLTVT.

This rearrangement joins TRBV6-1 to TRBJ1-2; TRBD1 might be the D (5 bases). Germline CDR1 is MNHNS and CDR2 is SASEGT. The V and J ends lost 4 bases and 4 bases respectively, with 7 bases between them. This CDR3 comprises 12 residues. CDR3 residues: CASSGDLYGYTF. CDR3 coding DNA: TGTGCCAGCAGTGGGGACCTCTATGGCTACACCTTC.

This sequence joins TRBV6-5 and TRBJ1-1, with D possibly matching TRBD1 (5 bases). V was shortened by 6 bases and J by 5 bases, with 16 bases between the two germline ends. Germline-derived CDR1 and CDR2 are MNHEY and SVGAGI. CDR3 size: 14 residues. CDR3 in amino acids: CASSPGLGVTEAFF. Written as DNA, the CDR3 is TGTGCCAGCAGCCCGGGGTTAGGGGTGACTGAAGCTTTCTTT.

This CDR3 reads CASSAGGGKNIQYF. CDR3 nucleotides: TGTGCCAGCAGTGCAGGCGGGGGCAAAAACATTCAGTACTTC. The chain recombines TRBV2 with TRBJ2-4; the match to TRBD2 covers 7 bases. The CDR3 loop spans 14 amino acids. The V gene end was trimmed by 4 bases and the J gene end by 3 bases; junction bases not matched to a gene: 3. The germline V gene encodes CDR1 SNHLY and CDR2 FYNNEI.

This chain uses TRBV28 with TRBJ2-1; D is unclear. CDR3 length equals 11 residues. Germline-derived CDR1 and CDR2 are MDHEN and SYDVKM. Trimming left V 6 bases short and J 6 bases short, with 6 bases between. CDR3 amino acids: CASRGINEQFF. The CDR3 DNA follows: TGTGCCAGCAGGGGAATCAATGAGCAGTTCTTC.

This chain joins TRBV20-1 and TRBJ2-1, with a tentative D call TRBD1 (6 bases). V lost 5 bases to trimming and J lost 8 bases, with 10 bases between them. From germline, CDR1 is DFQATT and CDR2 SNEGSKA (reference sequence). The CDR3 loop spans 11 amino acids. CDR3 loop: CSAASGDEQFF. The CDR3 coding sequence is TGCAGTGCTGCTTCAGGGGATGAGCAGTTCTTC.

This chain uses TRBV11-3 with TRBJ2-1; TRBD1 might be the D (6 bases). The CDR3 is made up of 16 amino acids. Trimming pared 1 base from V and 4 bases from J, leaving 14 bases between. The germline V gene has CDR1 SGHNT and CDR2 YENEEA. The chain's CDR3 is CASSLGGQLPYNEQFF. CDR3 in DNA: TGTGCCAGCAGCTTAGGAGGACAGCTACCTTACAATGAGCAGTTCTTC. Based on the CDR3 plus reference TRBV11-3 and TRBJ2-1, the full variable domain is EAGVVQSPRYKIIEKKQPVAFWCNPISGHNTLYWYLQNLGQGPELLIRYENEEAVDDSQLPKDRFSAERLKGVDSTLKIQPAELGDSAVYLCASSLGGQLPYNEQFFGPGTRLTVL.

This chain joins TRBV15 and TRBJ2-1, with 9 bases matching TRBD2. This CDR3 contains 18 residues. CDR1 is LNHNV, CDR2 YYDKDF, per germline (reference sequence). J was trimmed by 5 bases and V by 0 bases; bases with no gene match: 11. The CDR3 reads CATSRDWVAGERDNEQFF. Written as DNA, the CDR3 is TGTGCCACCAGCAGAGATTGGGTAGCGGGAGAGCGGGACAATGAGCAGTTCTTC. Using reference TRBV15 and TRBJ2-1 for the parts outside the CDR3, the full variable domain is DAMVIQNPRYQVTQFGKPVTLSCSQTLNHNVMYWYQQKSSQAPKLLFHYYDKDFNNEADTPDNFQSRRPNTSFCFLDIRSPGLGDTAMYLCATSRDWVAGERDNEQFFGPGTRLTVL.

The chain carries TRBV7-2 and TRBJ2-3; D not certain. CDR1 is SGHTA and CDR2 is FQGNSA in the germline V gene. Trimming left V 5 bases short and J 5 bases short, with 11 bases between. The CDR3 contains 13 residues. The CDR3, as DNA: TGTGCCAGCAGCGCTTATAGAGGAGATACGCAGTATTTT. Translation: CASSAYRGDTQYF. The full variable domain, rest sourced from reference TRBV7-2 and TRBJ2-3, is GAGVSQSPSNKVTEKGKDVELRCDPISGHTALYWYRQSLGQGLEFLIYFQGNSAPDKSGLPSDRFSAERTGGSVSTLTIQRTQQEDSAVYLCASSAYRGDTQYFGPGTRLTVL.

The chain has TRBV29-1 and TRBJ2-7, with 10 bases aligning to TRBD2. From germline, CDR1 is SQVTM and CDR2 ANQGSEA. V shed 4 bases, J shed 3 bases, and the junction held 6 bases outside the gene matches. The CDR3 covers 14 residues. The chain's CDR3 is CSVAGLAAHYEQYF. In DNA form, the CDR3 reads TGCAGCGTTGCCGGACTAGCGGCACACTACGAGCAGTACTTC.

This clone was counted a single time. This chain connects TRBV5-5 to TRBJ2-7, with 7 bases identical to TRBD2. CDR3 size: 13 residues. Germline CDR1 SGHKS, CDR2 YYEKEE (reference sequence). After removal of 1 base from V and 4 bases from J, the junction contained 2 bases not matched to a gene. CDR3 nucleotides: TGTGCCAGCAGCTTGTGGGAGGGGTACGAGCAGTACTTC. Its translation: CASSLWEGYEQYF.

The chain uses TRBV4-1 and TRBJ2-1; the match to TRBD2 covers 9 bases. V was clipped by 6 bases and J by 0 bases; unmatched bases: 6. CDR1 is MGHRA and CDR2 is YSYEKL in the germline V gene. The CDR3 runs to 16 residues. The CDR3 here is CASRLSGRVSYNEQFF. In DNA, the CDR3 is TGCGCCAGCAGGCTTAGCGGGAGAGTCTCCTACAATGAGCAGTTCTTC.

This sequence joins TRBV7-9 and TRBJ2-1; D unresolved. V lost 4 bases and J 8 bases, leaving 12 bases between the germline ends. Germline V gives CDR1 SEHNR, CDR2 FQNEAQ (reference sequence). The CDR3 contains 13 residues. The CDR3 DNA reads TGTGCCAGCAGCTCCCCCTTCCTTGATGAGCAGTTCTTC. It specifies CASSSPFLDEQFF.

The rearrangement links TRBV4-1 to TRBJ2-3; TRBD2 agrees at 7 bases. The trim removed 4 bases at V and 5 bases at J, leaving 12 bases unmatched. Germline V CDR1 and CDR2: MGHRA, YSYEKL. CDR3 length: 16 amino acids. CDR3 DNA sequence: TGCGCCAGCAGCCCCGGATGGCGGGAGAGTGGAGATACGCAGTATTTT. Translated, it gives CASSPGWRESGDTQYF.

This chain joins TRBV11-2 and TRBJ2-7; possible D gene TRBD2, 6 bases. The CDR3 is 15 amino acids. Germline-derived CDR1 and CDR2 are SGHAT and FQNNGV. Trimming took 5 bases from V and 2 from J, leaving 16 bases between them. CDR3 protein: CASSARGTAPYEQYF. For the CDR3, the DNA is TGTGCCAGCAGCGCCCGCGGGACCGCACCCTACGAGCAGTACTTC. Full variable domain (missing parts from reference TRBV11-2 and TRBJ2-7): EAGVAQSPRYKIIEKRQSVAFWCNPISGHATLYWYQQILGQGPKLLIQFQNNGVVDDSQLPKDRFSAERLKGVDSTLKIQPAKLEDSAVYLCASSARGTAPYEQYFGPGTRLTVT.

The CDR3 nucleotides are TGTGCCAGCAGCTTAGGGATGGGGTTGGGCTATGGCTACACCTTC. Translation gives CASSLGMGLGYGYTF. The chain has TRBV7-2 and TRBJ1-2; D is ambiguous. This CDR3 has 15 amino acids. Germline CDR1 reads SGHTA; CDR2 reads FQGNSA. Deletions cut 1 base from V and 4 bases from J, with 13 bases between. Full variable domain (missing parts from reference TRBV7-2 and TRBJ1-2): GAGVSQSPSNKVTEKGKDVELRCDPISGHTALYWYRQSLGQGLEFLIYFQGNSAPDKSGLPSDRFSAERTGGSVSTLTIQRTQQEDSAVYLCASSLGMGLGYGYTFGSGTRLTVV.

The V gene is TRBV14, the J gene TRBJ2-3; 10 bases line up with TRBD2. V dropped 0 bases and J dropped 0; count of bases not matched to a gene: 6. Germline loops: CDR1 SGHDN, CDR2 FVKESK. The CDR3 length is 18 residues. The CDR3 DNA reads TGTGCCAGCAGCCAAGATCGGCTAGCGGGAGCCAGCACAGATACGCAGTATTTT. Translating gives CASSQDRLAGASTDTQYF.

The chain links TRBV7-3 to TRBJ2-5; 10 bases align to TRBD1. The CDR3 length is 16 residues. Germline CDR1 SGHTA, CDR2 FQGTGA. Germline trimming cut 5 bases from V and 3 bases from J; bases unmatched to any gene: 9. CDR3 nucleotides: TGTGCCAGCAGCGCGACAGGGGGCTTGGTGGAAGAGACCCAGTACTTC. Translation: CASSATGGLVEETQYF.

Comment on this clone: In the same sample, other DNA sequences code for this CDR3. The V gene is TRBV29-1, the J gene TRBJ2-7; 9 nucleotides agree with TRBD2. V lost 2 bases, J lost 4 bases, and 3 bases stayed unmatched. Germline CDR1 reads SQVTM; CDR2 reads ANQGSEA. The CDR3 runs 13 residues. CDR3 bases: TGCAGCGTTGAACTAGCGGGACCTTACGAGCAGTACTTC. Its translation: CSVELAGPYEQYF.

The V gene is TRBV7-2, the J gene TRBJ1-5, with TRBD1 matching 9 bases. The CDR3 has 16 residues. V shed 5 bases, J shed 5 bases, and the junction held 10 bases outside the gene matches. Germline assignment: CDR1 SGHTA and CDR2 FQGNSA. CDR3 sequence: CASSRSRGQGHQPQHF. Written as DNA, the CDR3 is TGTGCCAGCAGCCGATCTCGGGGACAGGGTCATCAGCCCCAGCATTTT.

This clone showed up just once. The rearrangement joins TRBV30 to TRBJ2-4; no clear D. The CDR3 consists of 13 residues. Looked up from germline, CDR1 is GTSNPN and CDR2 is SVGIG (reference sequence). The V end was cut by 4 bases, the J end by 6 bases, with 13 bases between. Written as DNA, the CDR3 is TGTGCCTGGACGGGCACTTTAACAAACATTCAGTACTTC. This sequence encodes CAWTGTLTNIQYF.

J is TRBJ2-3 and V is TRBV7-2, with 9 nucleotides matching TRBD2. The J segment lost 0 bases and the V segment lost 5 bases, leaving 9 bases of the junction unmatched. Germline V gives CDR1 SGHTA, CDR2 FQGNSA. The CDR3 runs to 17 residues. The CDR3: CASSQPGLASSTDTQYF. The CDR3 nucleotides read TGTGCCAGCAGCCAACCGGGACTAGCTTCTAGCACAGATACGCAGTATTTT.

This clone was found once. The V call is TRBV11-2, the J call TRBJ2-7, with 9 bases aligning to TRBD1. Germline-derived CDR1 and CDR2 are SGHAT and FQNNGV. Germline trimming cut 3 bases from V and 6 bases from J; bases unmatched to any gene: 3. CDR3 length: 13 residues. CDR3 nucleotides: TGTGCCAGCAGCTTCCCACAGGGGGCCGAGCAGTACTTC. Protein sequence: CASSFPQGAEQYF.